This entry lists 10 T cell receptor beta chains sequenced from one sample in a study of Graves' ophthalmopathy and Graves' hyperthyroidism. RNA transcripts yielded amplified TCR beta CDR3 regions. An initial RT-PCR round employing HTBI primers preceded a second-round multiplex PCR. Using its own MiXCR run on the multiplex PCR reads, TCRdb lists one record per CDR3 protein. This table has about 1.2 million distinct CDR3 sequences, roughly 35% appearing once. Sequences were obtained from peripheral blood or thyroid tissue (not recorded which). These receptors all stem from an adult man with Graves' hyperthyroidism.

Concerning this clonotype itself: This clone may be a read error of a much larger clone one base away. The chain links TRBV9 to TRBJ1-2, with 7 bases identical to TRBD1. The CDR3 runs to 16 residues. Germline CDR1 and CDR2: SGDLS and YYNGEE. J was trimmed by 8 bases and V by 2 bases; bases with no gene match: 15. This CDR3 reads CASSVVAAGTADGYTF. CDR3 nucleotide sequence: TGTGCCAGCAGCGTGGTCGCCGCCGGGACAGCGGACGGCTACACCTTC.

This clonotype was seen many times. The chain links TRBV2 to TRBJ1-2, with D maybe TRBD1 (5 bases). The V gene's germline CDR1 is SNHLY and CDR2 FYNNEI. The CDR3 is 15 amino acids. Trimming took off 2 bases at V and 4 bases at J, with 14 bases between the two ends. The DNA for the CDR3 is TGTGCCAGCAGTGAATTTCAGGGTGCGACCTATGGCTACACCTTC. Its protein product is CASSEFQGATYGYTF.

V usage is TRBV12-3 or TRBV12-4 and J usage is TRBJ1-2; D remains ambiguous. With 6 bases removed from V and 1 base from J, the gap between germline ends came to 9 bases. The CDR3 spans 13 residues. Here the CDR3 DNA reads TGTGCCAGCAGGAGCGTAGGTAACTATGGCTACACCTTC. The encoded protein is CASRSVGNYGYTF.

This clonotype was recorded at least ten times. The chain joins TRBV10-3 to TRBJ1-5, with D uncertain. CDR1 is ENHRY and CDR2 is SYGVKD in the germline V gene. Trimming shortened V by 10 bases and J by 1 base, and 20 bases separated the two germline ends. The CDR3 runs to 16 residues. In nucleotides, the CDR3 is TGTGCCAGCCGACTTCTGCCCTACGGAAGCAATCAGCCCCAGCATTTT. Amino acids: CASRLLPYGSNQPQHF.

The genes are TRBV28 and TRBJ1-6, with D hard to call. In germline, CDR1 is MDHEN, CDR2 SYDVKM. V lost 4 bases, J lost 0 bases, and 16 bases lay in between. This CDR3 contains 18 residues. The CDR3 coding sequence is TGTGCCAGCAGTTCTCCGCGGTTCAGCCGCTCCTATAATTCACCCCTCCACTTT. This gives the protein CASSSPRFSRSYNSPLHF.

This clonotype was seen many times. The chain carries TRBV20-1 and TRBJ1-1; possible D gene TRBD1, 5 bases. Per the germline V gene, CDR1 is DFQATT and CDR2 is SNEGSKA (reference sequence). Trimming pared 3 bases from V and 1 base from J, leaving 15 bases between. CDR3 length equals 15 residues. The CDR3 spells CSARRVGQPNTEAFF. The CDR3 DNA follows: TGCAGTGCTAGGAGGGTAGGACAACCGAACACTGAAGCTTTCTTT.

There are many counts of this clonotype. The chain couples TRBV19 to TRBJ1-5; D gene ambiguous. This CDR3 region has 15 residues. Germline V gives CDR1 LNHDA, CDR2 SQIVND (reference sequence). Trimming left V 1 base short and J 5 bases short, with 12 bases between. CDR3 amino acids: CASSIVSDLDQPQHF. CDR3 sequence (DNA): TGTGCCAGTAGTATAGTTTCGGACCTCGATCAGCCCCAGCATTTT.

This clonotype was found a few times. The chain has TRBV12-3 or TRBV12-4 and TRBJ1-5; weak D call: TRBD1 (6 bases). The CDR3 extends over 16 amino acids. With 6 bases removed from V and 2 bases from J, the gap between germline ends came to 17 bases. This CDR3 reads CASRPKGGTGNQPQHF. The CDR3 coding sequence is TGTGCCAGCAGACCCAAAGGGGGTACTGGCAATCAGCCCCAGCATTTT.

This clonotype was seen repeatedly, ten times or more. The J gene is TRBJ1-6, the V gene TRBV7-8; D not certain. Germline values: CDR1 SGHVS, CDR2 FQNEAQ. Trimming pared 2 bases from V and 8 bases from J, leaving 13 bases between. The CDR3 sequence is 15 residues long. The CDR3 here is CASSLRQAEYSPLHF. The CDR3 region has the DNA TGTGCCAGCAGCTTACGGCAAGCGGAATATTCACCCCTCCACTTT. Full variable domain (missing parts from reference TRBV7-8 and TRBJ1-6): GAGVSQSPRYKVAKRGQDVALRCDPISGHVSLFWYQQALGQGPEFLTYFQNEAQLDKSGLPSDRFFAERPEGSVSTLKIQRTQQEDSAVYLCASSLRQAEYSPLHFGNGTRLTVT.

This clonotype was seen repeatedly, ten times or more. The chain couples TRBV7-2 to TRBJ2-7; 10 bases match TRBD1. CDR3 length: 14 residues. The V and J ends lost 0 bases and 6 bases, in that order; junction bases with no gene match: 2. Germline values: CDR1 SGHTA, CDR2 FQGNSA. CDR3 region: CASSLAGQGFEQYF. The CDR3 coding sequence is TGTGCCAGCAGCTTAGCGGGACAGGGGTTCGAGCAGTACTTC.